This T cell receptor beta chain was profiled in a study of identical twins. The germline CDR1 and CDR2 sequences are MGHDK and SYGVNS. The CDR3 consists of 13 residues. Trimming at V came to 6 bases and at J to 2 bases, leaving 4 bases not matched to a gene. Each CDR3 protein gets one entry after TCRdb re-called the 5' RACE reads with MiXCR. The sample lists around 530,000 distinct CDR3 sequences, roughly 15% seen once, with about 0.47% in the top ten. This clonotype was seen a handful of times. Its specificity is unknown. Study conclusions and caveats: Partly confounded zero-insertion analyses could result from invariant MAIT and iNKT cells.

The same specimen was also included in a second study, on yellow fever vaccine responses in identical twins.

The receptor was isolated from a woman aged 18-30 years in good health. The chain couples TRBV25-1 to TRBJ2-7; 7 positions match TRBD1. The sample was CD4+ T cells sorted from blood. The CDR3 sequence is CASSITGAYEQYV. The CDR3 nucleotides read TGTGCCAGCAGCATTACAGGGGCCTACGAGCAGTACGTC.